These T cell receptor beta chains were read from a single sample in a study of cytomegalovirus exposure and HLA in healthy donors. Clones were read by immunoSEQ multiplex PCR, and TCRdb kept only the in-frame ones, dropping some. This table holds 100,000 or so clones, approximately 65% found once. Sequenced: PBMCs. These receptors originate from a woman aged 25 to 39 in good health and CMV-seropositive. Both conserved end residues are part of each CDR3. The order of the fields is D gene, V gene, clone size, J gene, CDR3 DNA, CDR3 protein. A D gene is named only where the DNA matches it firmly. Not every row has a clone size; where given, it reads once, few, many or a size class.

D: TRBD2; V: TRBV2; size: -; J: TRBJ2-2; DNA: TGTGCCAGCGGGGGGGATAACACCGGGGAGCTGTTTTTT; CDR3: CASGGDNTGELFF
D: -; V: TRBV6-1; size: -; J: TRBJ2-7; DNA: TGTGCCAGCAGTGAATATTGGCAGGGCTCCTACGAGCAGTACTTC; CDR3: CASSEYWQGSYEQYF
D: TRBD1; V: TRBV27; size: once; J: TRBJ2-2; DNA: TGTGCCAGCAGGTCGGACAGGGCCGGAAGGGGGGAGCTGTTTTTT; CDR3: CASRSDRAGRGELFF
D: TRBD1; V: TRBV19; size: -; J: TRBJ1-3; DNA: TGTGCCAGTAGTATATTGGGACAGGGCTCTGGAAACACCATATATTTT; CDR3: CASSILGQGSGNTIYF
D: -; V: TRBV6-6; size: -; J: TRBJ1-2; DNA: TGTGCCAGCAGACGGGGAATAACTCACTATGGCTACACCTTC; CDR3: CASRRGITHYGYTF
D: TRBD1; V: TRBV19; size: -; J: TRBJ1-6; DNA: TGTGCCAGTAGGGCTGGACAGGGGCCTTCACCCCTCCACTTT; CDR3: CASRAGQGPSPLHF
D: -; V: TRBV7-2; size: -; J: TRBJ1-6; DNA: TGTGCCAGCAGCGGTGCGAGGGTAGAAAATTCACCCCTCCACTTT; CDR3: CASSGARVENSPLHF
D: -; V: TRBV2; size: once; J: TRBJ2-2; DNA: TGTGCCAGCAGGACCCTCGGGGGTCTGCCCGGAAAAACCGGGGAGCTGTTTTTT; CDR3: CASRTLGGLPGKTGELFF
D: -; V: TRBV20-1; size: -; J: TRBJ1-2; DNA: TGCAGTGCTAGGGTAGACTATGGCTACACCTTC; CDR3: CSARVDYGYTF
D: TRBD1; V: TRBV5-1; size: few; J: TRBJ1-4; DNA: TGCGCCAGCAGCTTTAGGGGTCAGGGGGTCAGTGAAAAACTGTTTTTT; CDR3: CASSFRGQGVSEKLFF
D: -; V: TRBV6-5; size: -; J: TRBJ1-4; DNA: TGTGCCAGCAGTTTCGCAACTAATGAAAAACTGTTTTTT; CDR3: CASSFATNEKLFF
D: TRBD1; V: TRBV16; size: -; J: TRBJ2-7; DNA: TGTGCCAGCAGCCAAAGACAGGGAGCCTACGAGCAGTACTTC; CDR3: CASSQRQGAYEQYF
D: -; V: TRBV28; size: -; J: TRBJ1-5; DNA: TGTGCCAGCAGTTTACCTAATCAGCCCCAGCATTTT; CDR3: CASSLPNQPQHF
D: -; V: TRBV7-2; size: -; J: TRBJ1-1; DNA: TGTGCCAGCAGCCGGAATTTGGGCCTGAACACTGAAGCTTTCTTT; CDR3: CASSRNLGLNTEAFF
D: TRBD2; V: TRBV14; size: -; J: TRBJ2-7; DNA: TGTGCCAGCAACTCAAGAACGTTAGCGGGGGGCTCCTACGAGCAGTACTTC; CDR3: CASNSRTLAGGSYEQYF
D: TRBD1; V: TRBV5-4; size: -; J: TRBJ2-7; DNA: TGTGCCAGCAGCGCCATGACAGGGTACGAGCAGTACTTC; CDR3: CASSAMTGYEQYF
D: -; V: TRBV12-2; size: -; J: TRBJ2-1; DNA: TGTGCAAGTCGCTTAGCAAGTGGAAGACAGGGGGCAGGGTGTGAGCAGTTCTTC; CDR3: CASRLASGRQGAGCEQFF
D: TRBD2; V: TRBV19; size: -; J: TRBJ2-1; DNA: TGTGCCAGTAGTCGGGGGGACTCCTACAATGAGCAGTTCTTC; CDR3: CASSRGDSYNEQFF
D: -; V: TRBV7-3; size: -; J: TRBJ2-3; DNA: TGTGCCAGCAGCTTGACGGGGGTCGGAACAGATACGCAGTATTTT; CDR3: CASSLTGVGTDTQYF
D: -; V: TRBV4-3; size: -; J: TRBJ1-4; DNA: TGCGCCAGCAGCCAGGGGGACATGATTGCAACTAATGAAAAACTGTTTTTT; CDR3: CASSQGDMIATNEKLFF
D: TRBD2; V: TRBV5-1; size: -; J: TRBJ2-1; DNA: TGCGCCAGCAGCGTTAGCGGGGTAAGCTCCTACAATGAGCAGTTCTTC; CDR3: CASSVSGVSSYNEQFF
D: TRBD2; V: TRBV9; size: -; J: TRBJ2-1; DNA: TGTGCCAGCAGCGAGCTACCCGGGACTAGCGGATACAATGAGCAGTTCTTC; CDR3: CASSELPGTSGYNEQFF
D: -; V: TRBV19; size: -; J: TRBJ2-3; DNA: TGTGCCAGTAGTATAGGACTAGATCCCACAGATACGCAGTATTTT; CDR3: CASSIGLDPTDTQYF
D: -; V: TRBV2; size: -; J: TRBJ2-3; DNA: TGTGCCAGCAGGGGAGGTCCCGGGGATACGCAGTATTTT; CDR3: CASRGGPGDTQYF
D: -; V: TRBV7-8; size: -; J: TRBJ2-5; DNA: TGTGCCAGCCTCGTCACGACAGAGCTTCAAGAGACCCAGTACTTC; CDR3: CASLVTTELQETQYF
D: TRBD2; V: TRBV7-3; size: -; J: TRBJ2-1; DNA: TGTGCCAGCAGCTTAAACGGGAGGGATGGGGACAATGAGCAGTTCTTC; CDR3: CASSLNGRDGDNEQFF
D: -; V: TRBV11-3; size: -; J: TRBJ2-1; DNA: TGTGCCAGCTCCCAAGGGGGGGCTTCCTACAATGAGCAGTTCTTC; CDR3: CASSQGGASYNEQFF
D: -; V: TRBV7-9; size: -; J: TRBJ2-1; DNA: TGTGCCAGCAGCTTAGGACAGACTTTGAATGAGCAGTTCTTC; CDR3: CASSLGQTLNEQFF
D: -; V: TRBV20-1; size: -; J: TRBJ1-2; DNA: TGCAGTGCTACGCGCAACTATGGCTACACCTTC; CDR3: CSATRNYGYTF
D: TRBD1; V: TRBV7-6; size: -; J: TRBJ1-1; DNA: TGTGCCAGCAGCTTAGGACAGGGGGCGCCGAACACTGAAGCTTTCTTT; CDR3: CASSLGQGAPNTEAFF
D: TRBD1; V: TRBV5-6; size: once; J: TRBJ2-5; DNA: TGTGCCAGCAGCTTGGTGGTTGGGGCAGGGGGCGTAGAGACCCAGTACTTC; CDR3: CASSLVVGAGGVETQYF
D: TRBD1; V: TRBV7-9; size: -; J: TRBJ1-5; DNA: TGTGCCAGCAGCTTAGTTCTCGGACAGGGGGGCAATCAGCCCCAGCATTTT; CDR3: CASSLVLGQGGNQPQHF
D: -; V: TRBV5-6; size: few; J: TRBJ1-2; DNA: TGTGCCAGCAGCTTGTGGGGCAGGGCTAACTATGGCTACACCTTC; CDR3: CASSLWGRANYGYTF